These T cell receptor beta chains were read from a single sample in a study of metastatic and nonmetastatic thyroid tumors. TCRdb reprocessed the PCR reads via MiXCR. The repertoire holds under 60,000 clones, roughly a fifth seen once, with approximately 3.8% in the top ten. Sequenced material: blood. The receptors shown here come from a male donor with papillary thyroid cancer or a benign thyroid nodule (not recorded which). Some clones in this sample may be carry-over from other donors' samples. Both conserved end residues are part of each CDR3. The order of the fields is clone size, D gene, J gene, V gene, CDR3 DNA, CDR3 protein. D genes are given only for firm matches. Clone sizes are given selectively: once, few, many, or a class where the clone is expanded.

>many|TRBD2|TRBJ2-1|TRBV11-3
TGTGCCAGCAGCTTAGTGGGAGGGCCGGAAAATGAGCAGTTCTTC
CASSLVGGPENEQFF
>many|TRBD1|TRBJ1-5|TRBV7-2
TGTGCCAGCAGCTTATGGGGGGAGGGGGCCTATACCCAGCATTTT
CASSLWGEGAYTQHF
>NA|TRBD1|TRBJ1-2|TRBV18
TGTGCCAGCTCAGCTCGACAGGGGGCTTACTATGGCTACACCTTC
CASSARQGAYYGYTF
>many|TRBD2|TRBJ2-1|TRBV5-4
TGTGCCAGCCATGGACTAGCGGGAGTCTTCGATGAGCAGTTCTTC
CASHGLAGVFDEQFF
>many|NA|TRBJ2-7|TRBV12-3/TRBV12-4
TGTGCCAGCAGTTTGATAGGATACTACGAGCAGTACTTC
CASSLIGYYEQYF
>many|NA|TRBJ2-7|TRBV5-4
TGTGCCAGCAGCTTCCGCGGCAATTACGAGCAGTACTTC
CASSFRGNYEQYF
>many|TRBD2|TRBJ2-1|TRBV4-2
TGTGCCAGCAGCGGCGCGGGAGGGTCGTCCTACAATGAGCAGTTCTTC
CASSGAGGSSYNEQFF
>few|NA|TRBJ1-1|TRBV6-1
TGTGCCAGCAGTGAAGTGCTGGGTTCGAACACTGAAGCTTTCTTT
CASSEVLGSNTEAFF
>many|NA|TRBJ2-1|TRBV7-6
TGTGCCAGCAGCTTAAACCAATACAATGAGCAGTTCTTC
CASSLNQYNEQFF
>many|TRBD2|TRBJ2-3|TRBV19
TGTGCCAGTAGTAGACTAGCGGGCTTCCCTACAGATACGCAGTATTTT
CASSRLAGFPTDTQYF
>many|TRBD2|TRBJ2-1|TRBV5-1
TGCGCCAGCAGCTTGGCCAGCGGGATCGTCTACAATGAGCAGTTCTTC
CASSLASGIVYNEQFF
>many|TRBD1|TRBJ2-3|TRBV7-3
TGTGCCAGCAGCTTAACGACAGGGCCAGATACGCAGTATTTT
CASSLTTGPDTQYF
>many|NA|TRBJ2-1|TRBV6-1
TGTGCCAGCAGTTCGACAGGCCCCCCTTACAATGAGCAGTTCTTC
CASSSTGPPYNEQFF
>NA|TRBD2|TRBJ2-7|TRBV6-1
TGTGCCAGCGGGGCGGCCAGCGGGGGAGGCTACGAGCAGTACTTC
CASGAASGGGYEQYF
>NA|NA|TRBJ2-5|TRBV30
TGTGCCTGGAGTGTCCATACCCGGGGAGAGACCCAGTACTTC
CAWSVHTRGETQYF
>many|TRBD1|TRBJ1-5|TRBV19
TGTGCCAGTAGTAGGGGACAGGTTAGCAATCAGCCCCAGCATTTT
CASSRGQVSNQPQHF
>few|NA|TRBJ2-7|TRBV2
TGTGCCAGCAGACGAGACCAATGGTTAAGACAGATGTCCTACGAGCAGTACTTC
CASRRDQWLRQMSYEQYF
>many|NA|TRBJ2-5|TRBV4-1
TGCGCCAGCAGCCAAGTTGGGGAGGAGACCCAGTACTTC
CASSQVGEETQYF
>many|NA|TRBJ1-5|TRBV19
TGTGCCAGTAGTACGGGGGGGGGTGGCAATCAGCCCCAGCATTTT
CASSTGGGGNQPQHF
>few|NA|TRBJ1-2|TRBV10-1
TGCGCCAGCAGTGAGGACAGAATTAATATTGGGACATATGGCTACACCTTC
CASSEDRINIGTYGYTF
>many|NA|TRBJ1-2|TRBV11-2
TGTGCCAGCAGCTTAGATTGGGGGAACTATGGCTACACCTTC
CASSLDWGNYGYTF
>many|TRBD2|TRBJ2-5|TRBV7-2
TGTGCCAGCAGCTCTATCCGGGTGACTAGCGGGAGAGCTTGGGAGACCCAGTACTTC
CASSSIRVTSGRAWETQYF
>medium-sized|TRBD1|TRBJ2-7|TRBV20-1
TGCAGTGCGGGGACAGTGAGTCCTCACGAGCAGTACTTC
CSAGTVSPHEQYF
>many|NA|TRBJ2-1|TRBV27
TGTGCCAGCAGTTTGGACCGTTACAATGAGCAGTTCTTC
CASSLDRYNEQFF
>NA|TRBD2|TRBJ2-7|TRBV3-1
TGTGCCAGCAGCCCCCCGGGGAGCGGGAGTTCCCACGAGCAGTACTTC
CASSPPGSGSSHEQYF
>many|TRBD1|TRBJ1-2|TRBV9
TGTGCCAGCAGCTCGACAGGGGGCTCTGGCTACACCTTC
CASSSTGGSGYTF
>few|NA|TRBJ1-1|TRBV5-5
TGTGCCAGCAGCTTGGTGATGGGAGCTCGCAACACTGAAGCTTTCTTT
CASSLVMGARNTEAFF
>many|TRBD1|TRBJ2-7|TRBV10-3
TGTGCCATCAGGGGAACTACAGGGGGATCCTACGAGCAGTACTTC
CAIRGTTGGSYEQYF
>few|NA|TRBJ2-2|TRBV28
TGTGCCAGCATGGGGGCCTCCGGGTGTTCGAACACCGGGGAGCTGTATTTT
CASMGASGCSNTGELYF
>NA|NA|TRBJ2-1|TRBV11-3
TGTGCCAGCAGCTTAGGAAGGTCCTACAATGAGCAGTTCTTC
CASSLGRSYNEQFF
>NA|NA|TRBJ2-7|TRBV28
TGTGCCAGCAAGCCCGGTGGAAGCAACACCTACGAGCAGTACTTC
CASKPGGSNTYEQYF
>many|TRBD1|TRBJ1-5|TRBV12-3/TRBV12-4
TGTGCCAGCAGCTTAGACAGGGGGGATCAGCCCCAGCATTTT
CASSLDRGDQPQHF
>many|NA|TRBJ1-2|TRBV5-1
TGCGCCAGCAGCTTTCCGAGCGCTAGGGGGGAAGCTAACTATGGCTACACCTTC
CASSFPSARGEANYGYTF
>many|NA|TRBJ2-7|TRBV2
TGTGCCAGCAGTGAAGCGCTTCGAGGGACGGGATACGAGCAGTACTTC
CASSEALRGTGYEQYF
>NA|NA|TRBJ1-5|TRBV4-3
TGCGCCAGCAGCCAAGATGTGGGACATCCTAGCAATCAGCCCCAGCATTTT
CASSQDVGHPSNQPQHF
>NA|NA|TRBJ2-2|TRBV19
TGTGCCAGTAGCTTCACCAACAGCGGGGAGCTGTTTTTT
CASSFTNSGELFF
>NA|TRBD2|TRBJ2-1|TRBV20-1
TGCAGTGCTGTGACTAGCGGGACCCTGGGATTCTTC
CSAVTSGTLGFF
>many|NA|TRBJ2-1|TRBV27
TGTGCCAGCAGTAGCGGCGCCGGCCCGGGGTCCTACAATGAGCAGTTCTTC
CASSSGAGPGSYNEQFF
>many|NA|TRBJ1-4|TRBV5-6
TGTGCCAGCAGCTACCCGACAGGAGTGAATGAAAAACTGTTTTTT
CASSYPTGVNEKLFF
>many|TRBD1|TRBJ2-7|TRBV11-2
TGTGCCAGCAGCTTCGGGACAGGATCCTACGAGCAGTACTTC
CASSFGTGSYEQYF
>few|NA|TRBJ2-3|TRBV6-2/TRBV6-3
TGTGCCAGCAGATACCGGAGATTTGCAGATACGCAGTATTTT
CASRYRRFADTQYF
>many|NA|TRBJ2-3|TRBV6-6
TGTGCCAGCAGTTACGTAGGGGGGAACCTCGCAGATACGCAGTATTTT
CASSYVGGNLADTQYF
>few|TRBD1|TRBJ2-7|TRBV29-1
TGCAGCGTAGACCCCGGGACAGGGTTTCCCGAGCAGTACTTC
CSVDPGTGFPEQYF
>many|NA|TRBJ1-6|TRBV5-1
TGCGCCAGCAGCTCCACTCAGGGTTCCTATAATTCACCCCTCCACTTT
CASSSTQGSYNSPLHF
>many|TRBD1|TRBJ1-5|TRBV12-3/TRBV12-4
TGTGCCATTCAACAGGGGAGTCAGCCCCAGCATTTT
CAIQQGSQPQHF